Listed below are T cell receptor beta chains from one sample, sequenced in a study of T-cell memory formation after mild COVID-19. TCRdb independently ran MiXCR on the 5' RACE reads; one entry per CDR3 protein. The sample yields hundreds of thousands of distinct CDR3 sequences, about 20% seen once. The sample comprised PBMCs or a T cell subset sorted from them (not recorded which). The receptors here all came from an adult woman who had mild COVID-19 (a few samples of this study predate the infection). Cell type and time point are not known. Both conserved end residues are part of each CDR3. The D gene is left open where the match is weak. Size tells how often a clone was seen (once, few, many) or the class of an expanded clone, and some rows leave it out.

len: 13; j_gene: TRBJ2-1; d_gene: NA; abundance: few; v_gene: TRBV15; CDR3aa: CATSENSWNEQFF; CDR3nt: TGTGCCACCAGCGAGAATTCGTGGAATGAGCAGTTCTTC
len: 12; j_gene: TRBJ2-7; d_gene: TRBD1; abundance: NA; v_gene: TRBV29-1; CDR3aa: CSVVRTGVEQYF; CDR3nt: TGCAGCGTTGTGAGGACAGGGGTCGAGCAGTACTTC
len: 16; j_gene: TRBJ1-2; d_gene: NA; abundance: few; v_gene: TRBV30; CDR3aa: CAWSRTGFLAIYGYTF; CDR3nt: TGTGCCTGGAGTAGAACAGGGTTCCTAGCTATTTACGGCTACACCTTC
len: 15; j_gene: TRBJ1-2; d_gene: TRBD1; abundance: NA; v_gene: TRBV6-4; CDR3aa: CASSDTPGQVDGYTF; CDR3nt: TGTGCCAGCAGTGACACTCCGGGACAGGTGGATGGCTACACCTTC
len: 13; j_gene: TRBJ2-3; d_gene: NA; abundance: few; v_gene: TRBV25-1; CDR3aa: CASTSAGTDTQYF; CDR3nt: TGTGCCAGCACCTCAGCGGGCACAGATACGCAGTATTTT
len: 15; j_gene: TRBJ2-2; d_gene: TRBD2; abundance: NA; v_gene: TRBV6-2/TRBV6-3; CDR3aa: CASSPTSGRAGELFF; CDR3nt: TGTGCCAGCAGTCCGACTAGCGGGAGGGCCGGGGAGCTGTTTTTT
len: 15; j_gene: TRBJ1-2; d_gene: TRBD1; abundance: NA; v_gene: TRBV7-9; CDR3aa: CASSPTADRVHGYTF; CDR3nt: TGTGCCAGCAGCCCAACCGCAGACAGGGTCCATGGCTACACCTTC
len: 15; j_gene: TRBJ2-2; d_gene: TRBD1; abundance: NA; v_gene: TRBV12-3/TRBV12-4; CDR3aa: CASRAGTGNTGELFF; CDR3nt: TGTGCCAGCAGAGCCGGGACAGGGAACACCGGGGAGCTGTTTTTT
len: 15; j_gene: TRBJ2-3; d_gene: TRBD2; abundance: few; v_gene: TRBV29-1; CDR3aa: CSVGPSGGSTDTQYF; CDR3nt: TGCAGCGTTGGCCCTAGCGGGGGTAGCACAGATACGCAGTATTTT
len: 15; j_gene: TRBJ2-7; d_gene: TRBD1; abundance: NA; v_gene: TRBV5-1; CDR3aa: CASSLGTGVVYEQYF; CDR3nt: TGCGCCAGCAGCTTGGGGACAGGGGTAGTTTACGAGCAGTACTTC
len: 15; j_gene: TRBJ2-1; d_gene: TRBD1; abundance: NA; v_gene: TRBV5-6; CDR3aa: CASSPQGRGRSEQFF; CDR3nt: TGTGCCAGCAGCCCCCAGGGCAGGGGGCGCAGTGAGCAGTTCTTC
len: 16; j_gene: TRBJ2-3; d_gene: TRBD2; abundance: NA; v_gene: TRBV9; CDR3aa: CASSVGSGGAIDTQYF; CDR3nt: TGTGCCAGCAGCGTAGGGAGCGGGGGGGCCATAGATACGCAGTATTTT
len: 15; j_gene: TRBJ2-5; d_gene: TRBD1; abundance: NA; v_gene: TRBV7-2; CDR3aa: CASSPNRGRIETQYF; CDR3nt: TGTGCCAGCAGCCCCAACAGGGGGCGCATAGAGACCCAGTACTTC
len: 15; j_gene: TRBJ1-3; d_gene: TRBD1; abundance: NA; v_gene: TRBV6-6; CDR3aa: CASSSGQGYGNTIYF; CDR3nt: TGTGCCAGCAGTTCCGGACAGGGTTATGGAAACACCATATATTTT
len: 13; j_gene: TRBJ2-7; d_gene: NA; abundance: NA; v_gene: TRBV7-6; CDR3aa: CASSSQGSYEQCF; CDR3nt: TGTGCCAGCAGCTCACAGGGCAGCTACGAGCAGTGCTTC
len: 14; j_gene: TRBJ2-7; d_gene: NA; abundance: few; v_gene: TRBV6-6; CDR3aa: CASSYAGTPYEQYF; CDR3nt: TGTGCCAGCAGTTACGCCGGGACACCTTACGAGCAGTACTTC
len: 13; j_gene: TRBJ1-1; d_gene: NA; abundance: few; v_gene: TRBV12-3/TRBV12-4; CDR3aa: CASSFSGVTEAFF; CDR3nt: TGTGCCAGCAGTTTCTCGGGGGTTACTGAAGCTTTCTTT
len: 15; j_gene: TRBJ2-7; d_gene: TRBD2; abundance: few; v_gene: TRBV7-2; CDR3aa: CASSLGLAGELPKYF; CDR3nt: TGTGCCAGCAGCTTAGGGCTAGCGGGAGAATTGCCTAAGTACTTC
len: 15; j_gene: TRBJ2-2; d_gene: TRBD1; abundance: many; v_gene: TRBV19; CDR3aa: CASQSGTGGDGELFF; CDR3nt: TGTGCCAGTCAATCCGGGACAGGGGGCGACGGGGAGCTGTTTTTT
len: 15; j_gene: TRBJ1-5; d_gene: TRBD1; abundance: NA; v_gene: TRBV11-2; CDR3aa: CASSLEPGGFQPQHF; CDR3nt: TGTGCCAGCAGCTTAGAACCAGGGGGCTTTCAGCCCCAGCATTTT
len: 16; j_gene: TRBJ2-3; d_gene: NA; abundance: few; v_gene: TRBV24-1; CDR3aa: CATSDPTASGTDTQYF; CDR3nt: TGTGCCACCAGTGACCCGACGGCTAGCGGCACAGATACGCAGTATTTT